The entry below gives a single T cell receptor beta chain sequence along with its context. PCR was performed a second time for roughly 6 to 12 cycles using a sample-barcoded 5' primer and a J-beta primer mix. Using its own MiXCR run on the 5' RACE reads, TCRdb lists one record per CDR3 protein. The repertoire holds some 780,000 distinct CDR3 sequences, with 56% as singletons. CDR1 is SGHTA and CDR2 is FQGTGA in the germline V gene. The CDR3 runs to 15 residues. V lost 2 bases and J lost 1, with 10 bases in between. This sample is part of a study of blood T cells in healthy people across ages. This sequence originates from a man aged 40-50 years in good health. The material sequenced was blood. The chain joins TRBV7-3 to TRBJ2-3; no firm D call. The CDR3 reads CASSLDRPRTDTQYF. In DNA form, the CDR3 reads TGTGCCAGCAGCTTAGATAGGCCCCGCACAGATACGCAGTATTTT.